Below, 12 T cell receptor beta chains from the same sample are listed, as sequenced in a study of spatial heterogeneity in lung cancer. Time point given: sample taken at primary tumor resection. Unsorted tumor, nontumor lung tissue or cryopreserved PBMC supplied the whole RNA. TCRdb reanalysed the 5' RACE reads using MiXCR and keeps one entry per CDR3 protein. The table lists roughly 8,500 distinct CDR3 sequences, over 7.5% of them singletons. The sequencing used PBMCs, collected at surgery. Every receptor here comes from a female donor with early-stage non-small cell lung cancer.

This clonotype was detected many times. The V and J genes are TRBV12-3 or TRBV12-4 and TRBJ2-3; 8 bases fit TRBD2. The V segment lost 3 bases and the J segment 4 bases; nucleotides outside the gene matches: 6. The CDR3 runs 15 residues. The CDR3 loop reads CASSLGREVSDTQYF. The CDR3 DNA reads TGTGCCAGCAGTTTGGGGCGGGAGGTGTCAGATACGCAGTATTTT.

This sequence joins TRBV7-9 and TRBJ2-3; D is uncertain. Trimming stripped 5 bases from V and 4 bases from J, with 7 bases between. Germline CDR1 is SEHNR and CDR2 is FQNEAQ (reference sequence). The CDR3 covers 12 residues. CDR3 region: CASSPRADTQYF. In DNA, the CDR3 is TGTGCCAGCAGCCCCCGTGCAGATACGCAGTATTTT.

This sequence joins TRBV10-3 and TRBJ1-1; D remains ambiguous. The CDR3 is 12 amino acids. V dropped 0 bases and J dropped 5 bases, with 4 bases sitting between them. Germline CDR1 reads ENHRY; CDR2 reads SYGVKD. Here the CDR3 DNA reads TGTGCCATCAGTGAGTCCCAGACTGAAGCTTTCTTT. Protein: CAISESQTEAFF.

This clonotype has just a few counts. This chain connects TRBV9 to TRBJ2-2, with D uncertain. Germline V gives CDR1 SGDLS, CDR2 YYNGEE. The CDR3 runs to 14 residues. The ends were cut back, 0 bases at V and 3 bases at J, with 6 bases in the middle. The CDR3 sequence is CASSVEGHTGELFF. The CDR3 coding sequence is TGTGCCAGCAGCGTAGAGGGCCACACCGGGGAGCTGTTTTTT.

This clonotype showed up many times. The V gene is TRBV29-1, the J gene TRBJ2-7; D unclear. V lost 1 base to trimming and J lost 9 bases, with 19 bases between them. Germline V gene lookup returns CDR1 SQVTM and CDR2 ANQGSEA. The CDR3 has 14 residues. In DNA, the CDR3 is TGCAGCGTTGAAGGCGAGAGGAGCCGCGGCGGGCAGTACTTC. This gives the protein CSVEGERSRGGQYF.

This clonotype rates as medium-sized. V usage is TRBV12-3 or TRBV12-4 and J usage is TRBJ1-1; D might be TRBD1 (5 bases). The germline V and J ends were trimmed by 6 bases and 3 bases, with 11 bases remaining between them. The CDR3 runs to 13 residues. CDR3: CASRTQEDTEAFF. CDR3 coding DNA: TGTGCCAGCAGGACACAGGAGGACACTGAAGCTTTCTTT.

The sample holds a few counts of this clonotype. The chain recombines TRBV6-6 with TRBJ1-6, with D unclear. V lost 5 bases to trimming and J lost 13 bases, with 15 bases between them. Germline loops: CDR1 MNHNY, CDR2 SVGAGI (reference sequence). This CDR3 contains 13 residues. The CDR3 here is CASSRAPRSPLHF. The CDR3 DNA reads as TGTGCCAGCAGTCGGGCTCCGCGATCGCCCCTCCACTTT.

This clonotype has only a few counts. This chain links TRBV20-1 with TRBJ2-5; 12 nucleotides align to TRBD2. The CDR3 runs 17 residues. V dropped 0 bases and J dropped 7; count of bases not matched to a gene: 12. Germline CDR1 reads DFQATT; CDR2 reads SNEGSKA (reference sequence). CDR3 nucleotides: TGCAGTGCTAGAGATTGGGCTAGCGGGGGGGCTCCCGGGACCCAGTACTTC. This sequence encodes CSARDWASGGAPGTQYF.

The V gene is TRBV6-5, the J gene TRBJ2-5; either TRBD1 or TRBD2 may supply D (5 bases each). This CDR3 region has 14 residues. Germline CDR1 reads MNHEY; CDR2 reads SVGAGI. Trimming took 6 bases from V and 5 from J, leaving 16 bases between them. CDR3 residues: CASRPLSGQETQYF. The CDR3 nucleotides read TGTGCCAGCAGACCTCTATCGGGGCAGGAGACCCAGTACTTC.

This clonotype was seen ten or more times. The chain couples TRBV12-3 or TRBV12-4 to TRBJ1-4; 9 nucleotides align to TRBD1. The CDR3 extends over 15 amino acids. The V gene end was trimmed by 8 bases and the J gene end by 8 bases; junction bases not matched to a gene: 12. CDR3 nucleotide sequence: TGTGCCAGCTCGGGACAGGGACTCAATGGGGAAAAACTGTTTTTT. Translated, it gives CASSGQGLNGEKLFF.

By share, this clonotype ranks as medium-sized. This chain uses TRBV6-1 with TRBJ2-7; 7 bases line up with TRBD1. Trimming cost V 7 bases and J 2 bases; bases outside gene matches: 5. The CDR3 runs 13 residues. Germline V gene sequence: CDR1 MNHNS, CDR2 SASEGT. The chain's CDR3 is CASNNRGTYEQYF. The CDR3 region has the DNA TGTGCCAGCAACAACAGGGGAACCTACGAGCAGTACTTC.

The sample holds many counts of this clonotype. One end of the junction is discordant with germline, which a read error may explain. The chain combines TRBV23-1 with TRBJ2-1; the match to TRBD1 covers 10 bases. TRBV23-1 is an open reading frame, and its role is uncertain. The length of the CDR3 is 14 residues. In DNA, the CDR3 is TGCGCCAGCAAACATTACCGGGACAGGGGTGAGGAGTTCTTC. Protein: CASKHYRDRGEEFF.